Presented here are 25 T cell receptor beta chains from one specimen sequenced in a study of CD4+ T cells in melanoma. The assay was immunoSEQ multiplex PCR, and TCRdb's table has in-frame clones only and misses some. Among about 15,000 clones, approximately 88% were seen once, and the ten largest hold 5.5% to 8%. Sequenced sample: cells from a culture (not recorded whether cultured in vitro). The receptor source for this set is a human donor with melanoma.

This clone has just one count. Written as DNA, the CDR3 is TGTGCCACCACGGGTCCCGGGACAGGGGCAGAGGGCGAGCAGTACTTC. Its translation is CATTGPGTGAEGEQYF. The chain is built from TRBV28 and TRBJ2-7, with 10 bases identical to TRBD1. The length of the CDR3 is 16 residues. The J segment lost 6 bases and the V segment lost 10 bases, leaving 18 bases of the junction unmatched. Germline assignment: CDR1 MDHEN and CDR2 SYDVKM.

This clone rates as medium-sized (0.01 to 0.1%). The genes are TRBV28 and TRBJ1-2; maybe TRBD1 (6 bases). The V and J ends lost 3 bases and 4 bases respectively, with 12 bases between them. Germline V gene sequence: CDR1 MDHEN, CDR2 SYDVKM. The CDR3 is 14 residues long. The DNA of the CDR3 is TGTGCCAGCAGTTTGCGGGGGGCCAGCTATGGCTACACCTTC. Translating it yields CASSLRGASYGYTF.

This chain uses TRBV19 with TRBJ2-3; the D gene is possibly TRBD2 (5 bases). Per germline, CDR1 LNHDA and CDR2 SQIVND (reference sequence). This CDR3 has 16 residues. The germline V and J ends were trimmed by 5 bases and 0 bases, with 15 bases remaining between them. Here the CDR3 DNA reads TGTGCCAGTAGTGCCGAGGGAGACGGAAGCACAGATACGCAGTATTTT. Encoded protein: CASSAEGDGSTDTQYF.

V is TRBV15 and J is TRBJ2-3, with 7 bases aligning to TRBD1. The length of the CDR3 is 16 residues. V lost 1 base to trimming and J lost 2 bases; unmatched junction nucleotides: 6. The germline V gene encodes CDR1 LNHNV and CDR2 YYDKDF (reference sequence). The CDR3 DNA follows: TGTGCCACCAGCAGAGGTGGGGGACAGTTCACAGATACGCAGTATTTT. This codes for CATSRGGGQFTDTQYF.

J is TRBJ1-5 and V is TRBV15; D gene uncertain. Germline V gene data show CDR1 as LNHNV and CDR2 as YYDKDF (reference sequence). The V and J ends lost 6 bases and 0 bases respectively, with 3 bases between them. The CDR3 is made up of 12 amino acids. The CDR3 nucleotides read TGTGCCACCAGTCCTAGCAATCAGCCCCAGCATTTT. This encodes CATSPSNQPQHF. Full variable domain (remainder filled in from reference TRBV15 and TRBJ1-5): DAMVIQNPRYQVTQFGKPVTLSCSQTLNHNVMYWYQQKSSQAPKLLFHYYDKDFNNEADTPDNFQSRRPNTSFCFLDIRSPGLGDTAMYLCATSPSNQPQHFGDGTRLSIL.

CDR3 protein: CASSEWGRQPQHF. The CDR3 DNA reads as TGTGCCAGCAGTGAATGGGGGAGGCAGCCCCAGCATTTT. The V gene is TRBV6-1, the J gene TRBJ1-5; D may be TRBD1 (5 bases). The CDR3 covers 13 residues. Deletions cut 2 bases from V and 7 bases from J, with 9 bases between. Germline V lookup: CDR1 MNHNS, CDR2 SASEGT.

This rearrangement joins TRBV2 to TRBJ1-1, with D hard to call. V was pared by 11 bases and J by 1 base, with 8 bases between. The CDR3 is made up of 11 amino acids. The germline V gene has CDR1 SNHLY and CDR2 FYNNEI. The CDR3 sequence: CALGENTEAFF. The CDR3 nucleotides are TGTGCCCTCGGGGAGAACACTGAAGCTTTCTTT. The variable domain in full, with the rest retrieved from reference TRBV2 and TRBJ1-1, is EPEVTQTPSHQVTQMGQEVILRCVPISNHLYFYWYRQILGQKVEFLVSFYNNEISEKSEIFDDQFSVERPDGSNFTLKIRSTKLEDSAMYFCALGENTEAFFGQGTRLTVV.

The chain uses TRBV14 and TRBJ1-2, with unresolved D. This CDR3 contains 15 residues. CDR1 is SGHDN, CDR2 FVKESK, per germline. V lost 1 base and J 8 bases, leaving 17 bases between the germline ends. As DNA, the CDR3 is TGTGCCAGCAGCCAAGTCCAGCCCCACCTCTCGGGCTACACCTTC. The encoded protein is CASSQVQPHLSGYTF.

CDR3 DNA: TGTGCCAGCAGCCCCCGGTACAATGAGCAGTTCTTC. It translates to CASSPRYNEQFF. This sequence joins TRBV7-2 and TRBJ2-1; D is uncertain. Trimming pared 5 bases from V and 4 bases from J, leaving 6 bases between. Germline assignment: CDR1 SGHTA and CDR2 FQGNSA. The CDR3 extends over 12 amino acids.

The chain carries TRBV7-8 and TRBJ1-1; weak D call: TRBD1 (5 bases). Germline loops: CDR1 SGHVS, CDR2 FQNEAQ. Deletions cut 4 bases from V and 5 bases from J, with 17 bases between. CDR3 length: 15 residues. CDR3 in amino acids: CASSSGTAQLTEAFF. As DNA, the CDR3 is TGTGCCAGCAGCTCCGGGACTGCGCAGCTGACTGAAGCTTTCTTT.

The J gene is TRBJ1-3, the V gene TRBV6-6; the D gene is possibly TRBD1 (5 bases). CDR3 length equals 14 residues. Germline V gene lookup returns CDR1 MNHNY and CDR2 SVGAGI (reference sequence). The V end was cut by 8 bases, the J end by 3 bases, with 14 bases between. CDR3: CASAIGGIGNTIYF. The DNA of the CDR3 is TGTGCCAGCGCTATTGGGGGTATTGGAAACACCATATATTTT.

With respect to this clone: An end of the junction does not agree with germline; a read error may underlie this. Other DNA sequences within the sample encode an identical CDR3. J is TRBJ1-5 and V is TRBV5-1, with unresolved D. Germline CDR1 is SGHRS and CDR2 is YFSETQ. The CDR3 loop spans 13 amino acids. CDR3 amino acids: CASSFGVNQPQHF. DNA of the CDR3: TGCGCCAGCAGCTTCGGGGTAAATCAGCCCCAGCATTTC.

About this clone itself: At one end the junction does not follow the germline gene, possibly because of a read error. CDR3 nucleotides: TGTGCCAGCAGTGAGAACGGGGGCGATGGCTACATCTTC. Protein product: CASSENGGDGYIF. The J gene is TRBJ1-2, the V gene TRBV25-1; tentatively, D is TRBD1 (6 bases). The CDR3 extends over 13 amino acids. Germline CDR1 is MGHDK and CDR2 is SYGVNS.

The sample holds one count of this clone. The V and J genes are TRBV10-3 and TRBJ1-5; 7 nucleotides line up with TRBD1. Germline CDR1 and CDR2: ENHRY and SYGVKD. Trimming at V came to 6 bases and at J to 3 bases, leaving 8 bases not matched to a gene. CDR3 length: 15 amino acids. The CDR3 here is CAISRTGDINQPQHF. Here the CDR3 DNA reads TGTGCCATCAGCAGAACAGGGGACATCAATCAGCCCCAGCATTTT.

This rearrangement joins TRBV19 to TRBJ2-3; TRBD2 agrees at 13 bases. The CDR3 covers 16 residues. Germline V CDR1 and CDR2: LNHDA, SQIVND (reference sequence). Trimming at V came to 5 bases and at J to 6 bases, leaving 8 bases not matched to a gene. The CDR3 nucleotides read TGTGCCAGTAGTCCTAGACTAGCGGGGGGCAGGGATACGCAGTATTTT. This translates into CASSPRLAGGRDTQYF. Full variable domain (outside the CDR3, taken from reference TRBV19 and TRBJ2-3): DGGITQSPKYLFRKEGQNVTLSCEQNLNHDAMYWYRQDPGQGLRLIYYSQIVNDFQKGDIAEGYSVSREKKESFPLTVTSAQKNPTAFYLCASSPRLAGGRDTQYFGPGTRLTVL.

This chain's CDR3 is CASSQPGSYNEQFF. CDR3 in DNA: TGCGCCAGCAGTCAACCAGGCTCCTACAATGAGCAGTTCTTC. The chain links TRBV23-1 to TRBJ2-1; D call uncertain. TRBV23-1 is recorded as an ORF, its role being uncertain. The germline V and J ends were trimmed by 2 bases and 0 bases, with 5 bases remaining between them. The CDR3 has 14 amino acids.

The V call is TRBV7-3, the J call TRBJ2-1; possible D gene TRBD2, 8 bases. CDR3 length: 18 amino acids. Between the trimmed V and J ends, which lost 5 bases and 2 bases, there was a span of 22 bases. Germline V lookup: CDR1 SGHTA, CDR2 FQGTGA. DNA for the CDR3: TGTGCCAGCAGCCCCAGGGGGAGCGGGGGAACAACCTACAATGAGCAGTTCTTC. It specifies CASSPRGSGGTTYNEQFF.

The rearrangement links TRBV5-1 to TRBJ1-2, with TRBD1 matching over 8 bases. CDR1 SGHRS and CDR2 YFSETQ come from the germline V gene. The V gene end was trimmed by 4 bases and the J gene end by 2 bases; junction bases not matched to a gene: 10. CDR3 length equals 16 residues. CDR3 protein: CASSRSGQGRNYGYTF. The CDR3 bases are TGCGCCAGCAGCCGATCCGGACAGGGCCGCAACTATGGCTACACCTTC.

This chain connects TRBV5-6 to TRBJ1-2; D uncertain. Per the germline V gene, CDR1 is SGHDT and CDR2 is YYEEEE. This CDR3 has 18 amino acids. The V gene lost 4 bases and the J gene lost 1 base, with 23 bases spanning the gap. The CDR3 DNA sequence: TGTGCCAGCAGCCAGATAGAAGGCCAATGGTGGGGTAACTATGGCTACACCTTC. Amino acids: CASSQIEGQWWGNYGYTF.

This clone appeared a single time. This CDR3 is CASSLSRQETQYF. The CDR3 DNA reads as TGTGCCAGCAGCTTATCACGCCAAGAGACCCAGTACTTC. This rearrangement joins TRBV7-2 to TRBJ2-5, with D hard to call. Germline CDR1 is SGHTA and CDR2 is FQGNSA. V lost 2 bases and J 1 base, leaving 5 bases between the germline ends. The length of the CDR3 is 13 residues.

This clone was counted between two and nine times. The V call is TRBV5-8, the J call TRBJ1-1; TRBD1 might be the D (5 bases). The V gene lost 0 bases and the J gene lost 0 bases, with 15 bases spanning the gap. CDR1 is SGHTS, CDR2 YDEGEE, per germline. The CDR3 has 17 amino acids. The CDR3 sequence is CASSLVQGKGMNTEAFF. Here the CDR3 DNA reads TGTGCCAGCAGCTTGGTCCAGGGAAAGGGGATGAACACTGAAGCTTTCTTT. Combining the CDR3 with reference TRBV5-8 and TRBJ1-1 gives the whole variable domain EAGVTQSPTHLIKTRGQQATLRCSPISGHTSVYWYQQALGLGLQFLLWYDEGEERNRGNFPPRFSGRQFPNYSSELNVNALELEDSALYLCASSLVQGKGMNTEAFFGQGTRLTVV.

The rearrangement uses TRBV6-1 and TRBJ2-5, with a tentative D call TRBD2 (5 bases). Between the trimmed V and J ends, which lost 9 bases and 5 bases, there was a span of 16 bases. The CDR3 is 13 amino acids. CDR1 and CDR2 (germline): MNHNS, SASEGT. The CDR3 nucleotides read TGTGCCAGTGGAGGAGCGTCTGTGGAGACCCAGTACTTC. This codes for CASGGASVETQYF.

The chain is built from TRBV5-4 and TRBJ1-1; D unresolved. CDR3 length: 15 residues. The V gene lost 4 bases and the J gene lost 2 bases, with 15 bases spanning the gap. Germline loops: CDR1 SGHNT, CDR2 YYREEE (reference sequence). The CDR3 DNA reads as TGTGCCAGCAGCCCCCAATTGGCCTCAAACACTGAAGCTTTCTTT. It codes for CASSPQLASNTEAFF. The full variable domain, completed using reference TRBV5-4 and TRBJ1-1, is ETGVTQSPTHLIKTRGQQVTLRCSSQSGHNTVSWYQQALGQGPQFIFQYYREEENGRGNFPPRFSGLQFPNYSSELNVNALELDDSALYLCASSPQLASNTEAFFGQGTRLTVV.

This chain connects TRBV10-1 to TRBJ1-1, with a tentative D call TRBD1 (5 bases). V was trimmed by 0 bases and J by 6 bases, leaving 11 bases between them. CDR3 length: 14 amino acids. Germline CDR1 WNHNN, CDR2 SYGVQD (reference sequence). The CDR3 nucleotides are TGCGCCAGCAGTGAGTCGAGGACAAGGGCTGAAGCTTTCTTT. Its translation is CASSESRTRAEAFF.

The CDR3 spells CASRPGQGVAEQYF. In DNA form, the CDR3 reads TGTGCCAGCAGACCCGGACAGGGCGTCGCCGAGCAGTACTTC. This chain uses TRBV7-6 with TRBJ2-7; 8 bases map to TRBD1. The CDR3 loop spans 14 amino acids. The junction had 10 bases not matched to a gene; V was cut back by 6 bases and J by 6 bases. Germline V gives CDR1 SGHVS, CDR2 FNYEAQ.